The clone carrying this TCR beta chain was recorded only once. This sample is part of a study of blood T cell repertoires in COVID-19. Trimming removed 5 bases from V and 6 bases from J, with 19 bases in between. This CDR3 spans 16 amino acids. Per germline, CDR1 SGHTA and CDR2 FQGNSA. Repertoires were generated with immunoSEQ multiplex PCR, while TCRdb's copy carries only in-frame clones and drops some. The repertoire holds over 85,000 clones, 70% to 80% seen once, with roughly a quarter in the top ten. Sample: peripheral blood. V is TRBV7-2 and J is TRBJ2-2; no clear D. The TCR was taken from a man aged 70-80 years with acute or convalescent COVID-19. The CDR3 DNA sequence: TGTGCCAGCAGCCCTAGAATCCCCCCTTTCGCCGGGGAGCTGTTTTTT. This encodes CASSPRIPPFAGELFF.